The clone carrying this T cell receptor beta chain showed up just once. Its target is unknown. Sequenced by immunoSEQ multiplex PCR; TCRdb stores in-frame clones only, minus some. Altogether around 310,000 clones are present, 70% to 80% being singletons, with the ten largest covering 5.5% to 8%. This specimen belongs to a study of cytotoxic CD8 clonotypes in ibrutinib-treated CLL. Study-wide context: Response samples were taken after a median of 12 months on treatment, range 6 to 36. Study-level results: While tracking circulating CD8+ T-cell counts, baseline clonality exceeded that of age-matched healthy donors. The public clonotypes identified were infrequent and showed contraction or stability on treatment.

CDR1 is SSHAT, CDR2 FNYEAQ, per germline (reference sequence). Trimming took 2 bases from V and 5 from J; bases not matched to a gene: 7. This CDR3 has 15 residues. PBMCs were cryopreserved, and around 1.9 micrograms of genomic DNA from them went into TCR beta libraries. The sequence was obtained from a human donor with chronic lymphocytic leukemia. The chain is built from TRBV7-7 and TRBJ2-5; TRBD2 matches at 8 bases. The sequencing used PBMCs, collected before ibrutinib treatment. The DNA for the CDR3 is TGTGCCAGCAGCTTAAGCGGGAGTCACGTTGAGACCCAGTACTTC. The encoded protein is CASSLSGSHVETQYF.